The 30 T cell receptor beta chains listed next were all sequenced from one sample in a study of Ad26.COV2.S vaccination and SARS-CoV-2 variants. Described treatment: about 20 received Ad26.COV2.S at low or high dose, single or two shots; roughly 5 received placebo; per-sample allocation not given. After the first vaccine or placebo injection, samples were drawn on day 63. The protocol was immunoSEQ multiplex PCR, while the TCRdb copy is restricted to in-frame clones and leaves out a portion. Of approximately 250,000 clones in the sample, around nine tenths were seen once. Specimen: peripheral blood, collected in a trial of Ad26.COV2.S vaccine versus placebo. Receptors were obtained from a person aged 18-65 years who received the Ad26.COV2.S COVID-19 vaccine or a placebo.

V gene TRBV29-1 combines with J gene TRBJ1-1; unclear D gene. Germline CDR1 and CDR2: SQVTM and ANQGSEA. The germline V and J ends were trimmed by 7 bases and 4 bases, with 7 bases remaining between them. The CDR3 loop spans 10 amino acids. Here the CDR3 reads CSGEGTEAFF. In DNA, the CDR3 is TGCAGCGGCGAAGGCACTGAAGCTTTCTTT.

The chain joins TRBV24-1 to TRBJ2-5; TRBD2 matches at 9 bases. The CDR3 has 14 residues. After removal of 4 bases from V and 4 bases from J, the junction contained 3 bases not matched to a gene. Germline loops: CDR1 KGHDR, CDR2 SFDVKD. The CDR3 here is CATSDRGGGETQYF. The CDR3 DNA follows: TGTGCCACCAGTGACCGCGGGGGGGGAGAGACCCAGTACTTC.

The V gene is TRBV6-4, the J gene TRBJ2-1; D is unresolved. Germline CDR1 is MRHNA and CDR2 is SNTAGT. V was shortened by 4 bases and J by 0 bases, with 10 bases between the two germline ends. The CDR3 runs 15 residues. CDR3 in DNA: TGTGCCAGCAGTGTTGGGCCGAGCTCCTACAATGAGCAGTTCTTC. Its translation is CASSVGPSSYNEQFF.

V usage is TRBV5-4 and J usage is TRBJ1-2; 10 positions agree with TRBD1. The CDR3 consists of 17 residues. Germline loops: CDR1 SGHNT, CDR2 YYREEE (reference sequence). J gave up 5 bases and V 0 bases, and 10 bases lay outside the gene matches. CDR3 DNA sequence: TGTGCCAGCAGCTTGGCCCAAGTAGGGACAGGGGTTTATGGCTACACCTTC. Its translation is CASSLAQVGTGVYGYTF.

In DNA form, the CDR3 reads TGTGCAAGTCGCTTAGCGCAGGAACGGTGGTTGCAGTCACCCCTCCACTTT. It yields the protein CASRLAQERWLQSPLHF. This chain joins TRBV12-2 and TRBJ1-6; the D call of TRBD1 is as the table states it, not checked on the DNA. TRBV12-2 is described as a pseudogene. The CDR3 extends over 17 amino acids.

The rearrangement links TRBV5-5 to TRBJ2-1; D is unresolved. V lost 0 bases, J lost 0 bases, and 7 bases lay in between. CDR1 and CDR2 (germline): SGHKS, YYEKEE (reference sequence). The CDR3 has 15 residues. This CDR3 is CASSLDSSSYNEQFF. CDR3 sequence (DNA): TGTGCCAGCAGCTTGGATTCGAGCTCCTACAATGAGCAGTTCTTC.

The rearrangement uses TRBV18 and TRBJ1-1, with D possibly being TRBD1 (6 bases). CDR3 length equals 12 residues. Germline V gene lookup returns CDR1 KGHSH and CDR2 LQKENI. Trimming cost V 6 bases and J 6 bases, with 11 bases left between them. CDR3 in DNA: TGTGCCAGCTCGCTTACAGGGCCTGAAGCTTTCTTT. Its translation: CASSLTGPEAFF.

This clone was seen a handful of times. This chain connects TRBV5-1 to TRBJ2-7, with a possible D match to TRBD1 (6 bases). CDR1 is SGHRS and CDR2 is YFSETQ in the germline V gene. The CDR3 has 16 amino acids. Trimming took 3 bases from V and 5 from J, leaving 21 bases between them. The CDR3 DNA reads TGCGCCAGCAGCTGGGGACCCTCAGGGGCCCCCGACGAGCAGTACTTC. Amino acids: CASSWGPSGAPDEQYF.

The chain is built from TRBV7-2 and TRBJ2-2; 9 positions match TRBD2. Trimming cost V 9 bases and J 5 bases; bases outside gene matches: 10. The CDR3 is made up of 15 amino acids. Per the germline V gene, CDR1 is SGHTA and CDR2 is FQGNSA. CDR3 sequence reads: CASLNSGGRTGELFF. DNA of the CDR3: TGTGCCAGTCTTAATAGCGGGGGACGGACCGGGGAGCTGTTTTTT. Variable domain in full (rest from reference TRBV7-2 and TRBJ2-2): GAGVSQSPSNKVTEKGKDVELRCDPISGHTALYWYRQSLGQGLEFLIYFQGNSAPDKSGLPSDRFSAERTGGSVSTLTIQRTQQEDSAVYLCASLNSGGRTGELFFGEGSRLTVL.

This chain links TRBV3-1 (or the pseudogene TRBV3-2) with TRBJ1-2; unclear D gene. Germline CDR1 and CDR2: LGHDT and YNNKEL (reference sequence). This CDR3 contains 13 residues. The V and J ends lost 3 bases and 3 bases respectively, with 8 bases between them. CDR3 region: CASSQIVDYGYTF. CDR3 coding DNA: TGTGCCAGCAGCCAGATCGTGGACTATGGCTACACCTTC.

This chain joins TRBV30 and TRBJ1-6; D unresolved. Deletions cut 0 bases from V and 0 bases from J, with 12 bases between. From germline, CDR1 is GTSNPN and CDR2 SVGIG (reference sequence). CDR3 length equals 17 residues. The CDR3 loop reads CAWSVGRTSSYNSPLHF. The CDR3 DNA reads TGTGCCTGGAGTGTCGGAAGGACGAGCTCCTATAATTCACCCCTCCACTTT.

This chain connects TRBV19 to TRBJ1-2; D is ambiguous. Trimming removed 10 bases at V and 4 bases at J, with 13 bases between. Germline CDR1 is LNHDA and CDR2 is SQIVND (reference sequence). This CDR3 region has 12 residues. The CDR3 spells CATRTEVYGYTF. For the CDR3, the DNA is TGTGCCACCCGGACCGAGGTCTATGGCTACACCTTC.

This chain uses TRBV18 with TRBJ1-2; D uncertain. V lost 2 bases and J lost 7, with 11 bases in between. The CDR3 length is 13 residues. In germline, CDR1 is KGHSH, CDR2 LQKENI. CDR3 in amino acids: CASSPGGKPGYTF. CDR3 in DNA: TGTGCCAGCTCACCAGGAGGGAAGCCTGGCTACACCTTC.

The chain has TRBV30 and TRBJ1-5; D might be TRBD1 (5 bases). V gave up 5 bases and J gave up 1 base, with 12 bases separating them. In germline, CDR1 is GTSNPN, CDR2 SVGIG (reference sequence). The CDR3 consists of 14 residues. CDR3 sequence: CAWGSGGSNQPQHF. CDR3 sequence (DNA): TGTGCCTGGGGGTCCGGGGGGAGCAATCAGCCCCAGCATTTT.

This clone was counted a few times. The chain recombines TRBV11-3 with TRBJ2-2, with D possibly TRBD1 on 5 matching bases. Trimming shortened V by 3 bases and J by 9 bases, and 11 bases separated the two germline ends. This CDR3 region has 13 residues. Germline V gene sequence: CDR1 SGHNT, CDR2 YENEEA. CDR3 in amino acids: CASSFQTGRELFF. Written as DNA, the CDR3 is TGTGCCAGCAGCTTCCAAACAGGCAGGGAGCTGTTTTTT.

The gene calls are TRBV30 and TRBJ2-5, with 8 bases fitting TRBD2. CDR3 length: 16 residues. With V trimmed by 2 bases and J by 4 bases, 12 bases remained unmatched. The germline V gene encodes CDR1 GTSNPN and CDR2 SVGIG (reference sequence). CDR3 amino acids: CAWSPLGAGEGETQYF. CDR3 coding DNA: TGTGCCTGGAGTCCCCTAGGAGCGGGAGAGGGAGAGACCCAGTACTTC.

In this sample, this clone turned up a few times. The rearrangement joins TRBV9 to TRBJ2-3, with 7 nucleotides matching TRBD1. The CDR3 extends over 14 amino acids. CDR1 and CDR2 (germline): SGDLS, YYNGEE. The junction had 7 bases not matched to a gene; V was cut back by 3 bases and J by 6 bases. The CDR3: CASSETGERDTQYF. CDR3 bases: TGTGCCAGCAGCGAAACAGGGGAAAGGGATACGCAGTATTTT.

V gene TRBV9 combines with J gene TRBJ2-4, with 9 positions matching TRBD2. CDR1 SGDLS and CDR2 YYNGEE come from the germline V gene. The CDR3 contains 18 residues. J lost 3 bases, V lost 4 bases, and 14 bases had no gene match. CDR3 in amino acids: CASSPTVSGSNGKNIQYF. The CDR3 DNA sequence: TGTGCCAGCAGCCCCACCGTTAGCGGGAGTAATGGCAAAAACATTCAGTACTTC.

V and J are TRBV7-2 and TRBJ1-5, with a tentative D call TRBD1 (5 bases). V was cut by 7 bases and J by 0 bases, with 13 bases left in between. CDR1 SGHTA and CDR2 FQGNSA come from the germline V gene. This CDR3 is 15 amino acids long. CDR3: CASKRQSDSNQPQHF. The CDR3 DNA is TGTGCCAGCAAGAGACAGTCAGATAGCAATCAGCCCCAGCATTTT.

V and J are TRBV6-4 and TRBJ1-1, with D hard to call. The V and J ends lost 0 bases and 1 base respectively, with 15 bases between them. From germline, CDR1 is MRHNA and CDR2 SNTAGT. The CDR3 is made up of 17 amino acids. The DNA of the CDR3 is TGTGCCAGCAGTGACTCGAGATGGCACTCCGAGAACACTGAAGCTTTCTTT. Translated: CASSDSRWHSENTEAFF.

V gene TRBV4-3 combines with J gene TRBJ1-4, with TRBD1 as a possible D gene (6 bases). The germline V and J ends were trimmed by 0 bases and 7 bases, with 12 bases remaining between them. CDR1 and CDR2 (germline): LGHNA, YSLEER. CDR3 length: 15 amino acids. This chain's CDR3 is CASSQESQGPEKLFF. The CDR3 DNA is TGCGCCAGCAGCCAAGAGAGCCAGGGGCCTGAAAAACTGTTTTTT.

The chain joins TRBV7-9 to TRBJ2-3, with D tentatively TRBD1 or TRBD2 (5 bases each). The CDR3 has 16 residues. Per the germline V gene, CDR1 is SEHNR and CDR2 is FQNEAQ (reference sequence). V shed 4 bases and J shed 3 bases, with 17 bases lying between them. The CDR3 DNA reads TGTGCCAGCAGCTCTAAGGTGGTGGGGGTAACAGATACGCAGTATTTT. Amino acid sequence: CASSSKVVGVTDTQYF.

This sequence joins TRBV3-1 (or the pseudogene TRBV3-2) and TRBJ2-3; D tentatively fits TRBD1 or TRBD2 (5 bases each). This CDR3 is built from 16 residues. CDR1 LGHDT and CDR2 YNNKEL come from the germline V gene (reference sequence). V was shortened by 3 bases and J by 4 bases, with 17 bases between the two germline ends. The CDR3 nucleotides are TGTGCCAGCAGCCATAAGGGACCACCGCCCCCAGATACGCAGTATTTT. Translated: CASSHKGPPPPDTQYF.

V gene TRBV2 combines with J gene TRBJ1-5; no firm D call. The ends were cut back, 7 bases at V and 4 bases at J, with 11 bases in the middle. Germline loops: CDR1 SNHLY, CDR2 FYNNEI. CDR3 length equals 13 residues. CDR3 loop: CASTGENNQPQHF. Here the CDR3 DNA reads TGTGCCAGCACTGGGGAGAATAATCAGCCCCAGCATTTT.

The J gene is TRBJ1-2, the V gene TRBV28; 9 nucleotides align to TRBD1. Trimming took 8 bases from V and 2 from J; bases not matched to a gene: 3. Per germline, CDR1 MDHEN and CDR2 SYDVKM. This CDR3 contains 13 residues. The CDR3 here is CASRGQGNYGYTF. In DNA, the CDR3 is TGTGCCAGCCGCGGACAGGGGAACTATGGCTACACCTTC.

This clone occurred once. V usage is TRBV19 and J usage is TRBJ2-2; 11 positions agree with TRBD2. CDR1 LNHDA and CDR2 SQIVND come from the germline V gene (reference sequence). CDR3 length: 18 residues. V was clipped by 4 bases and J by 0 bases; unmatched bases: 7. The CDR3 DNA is TGTGCCAGTAGTACCACGGTGACTAGCGGGGCGAACACCGGGGAGCTGTTTTTT. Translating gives CASSTTVTSGANTGELFF.

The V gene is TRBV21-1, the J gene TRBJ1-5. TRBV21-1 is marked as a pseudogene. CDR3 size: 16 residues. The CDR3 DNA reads TGTGCTAGCAGCAAAGCCCGGGGGAAGTTCAATCAGCCCCAGCATTTT. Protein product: CASSKARGKFNQPQHF.

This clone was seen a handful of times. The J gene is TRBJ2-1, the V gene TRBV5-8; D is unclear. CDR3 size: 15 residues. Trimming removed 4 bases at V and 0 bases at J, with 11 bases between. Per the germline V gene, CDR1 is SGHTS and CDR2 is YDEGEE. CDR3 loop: CASSPRRSSYNEQFF. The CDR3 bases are TGTGCCAGCAGCCCAAGACGCAGCTCCTACAATGAGCAGTTCTTC.

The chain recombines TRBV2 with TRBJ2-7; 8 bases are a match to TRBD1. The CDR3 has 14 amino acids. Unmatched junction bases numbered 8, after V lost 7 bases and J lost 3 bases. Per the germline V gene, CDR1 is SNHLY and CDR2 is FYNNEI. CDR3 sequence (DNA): TGTGCCAGCATCCTCAGGGGGCTAAACTACGAGCAGTACTTC. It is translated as CASILRGLNYEQYF.

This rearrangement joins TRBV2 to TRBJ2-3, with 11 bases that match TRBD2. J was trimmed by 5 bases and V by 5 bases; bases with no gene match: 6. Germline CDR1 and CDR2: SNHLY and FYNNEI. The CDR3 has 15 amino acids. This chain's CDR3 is CASSIAGGPVDTQYF. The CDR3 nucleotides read TGTGCCAGCAGTATAGCGGGGGGGCCAGTAGATACGCAGTATTTT.